A single sample gave rise to the 23 T cell receptor beta chains below, sequenced in a study of T cell responses to AZD1222 COVID-19 vaccine. Sequenced by immunoSEQ multiplex PCR; TCRdb stores in-frame clones only, minus some. The sample shows about 100,000 clones, over 90% of them seen only once. The starting material was peripheral blood, obtained on day 0 of AZD1222 vaccination. The receptors stem from an adult in good health.

The V gene is TRBV2, the J gene TRBJ1-4, with D unresolved. Trimming stripped 4 bases from V and 10 bases from J, with 16 bases between. The CDR3 contains 14 residues. Germline CDR1 reads SNHLY; CDR2 reads FYNNEI. CDR3 in DNA: TGTGCCAGCAGTGTGGGCAGGTCAAGGGTAAAACTGTTTTTT. Its translation is CASSVGRSRVKLFF.

This clone was picked up one time. The CDR3 spells CASSTMAGVSSGANVLTF. The DNA of the CDR3 is TGTGCCAGTAGTACCATGGCGGGGGTAAGCTCTGGGGCCAACGTCCTGACTTTC. The chain combines TRBV19 with TRBJ2-6, with 7 bases lining up with TRBD2. Germline V gives CDR1 LNHDA, CDR2 SQIVND (reference sequence). The CDR3 contains 18 residues. V lost 4 bases, J lost 0 bases, and 9 bases stayed unmatched.

V usage is TRBV19 and J usage is TRBJ2-5; D remains unclear. There are 16 residues in the CDR3. The germline V gene encodes CDR1 LNHDA and CDR2 SQIVND (reference sequence). Trimming cost V 1 base and J 1 base, with 13 bases left between them. The CDR3 loop reads CASSIGSAIAQETQYF. The CDR3 bases are TGTGCCAGTAGTATAGGATCGGCAATCGCCCAAGAGACCCAGTACTTC.

The gene calls are TRBV5-4 and TRBJ2-7; 13 nucleotides match TRBD2. Germline-derived CDR1 and CDR2 are SGHNT and YYREEE (reference sequence). The CDR3 extends over 15 amino acids. V was clipped by 4 bases and J by 6 bases; unmatched bases: 7. CDR3 DNA sequence: TGTGCCAGCAGCCCCGGACTAGCGGGGGAAAGCGAGCAGTACTTC. Translating it yields CASSPGLAGESEQYF.

This chain joins TRBV5-4 and TRBJ2-5; no reliable D call. The CDR3 runs to 14 residues. CDR1 is SGHNT, CDR2 YYREEE, per germline (reference sequence). V was shortened by 0 bases and J by 1 base, with 7 bases between the two germline ends. The CDR3 region is CASSLAGPQETQYF. CDR3 sequence (DNA): TGTGCCAGCAGCTTGGCAGGACCCCAAGAGACCCAGTACTTC.

The chain couples TRBV2 to TRBJ1-2; TRBD1 aligns across 8 bases. Germline V gene sequence: CDR1 SNHLY, CDR2 FYNNEI. Germline trimming cut 2 bases from V and 8 bases from J; bases unmatched to any gene: 7. This CDR3 spans 14 amino acids. CDR3: CASSENDRGGGYTF. CDR3 in DNA: TGTGCCAGCAGTGAAAACGACAGGGGCGGAGGCTACACCTTC.

The V and J genes are TRBV5-6 and TRBJ2-3, with D unclear. There are 13 residues in the CDR3. Trimming shortened V by 2 bases and J by 1 base, and 5 bases separated the two germline ends. Germline V lookup: CDR1 SGHDT, CDR2 YYEEEE. The CDR3, as DNA: TGTGCCAGCAGCTTAGAGGGCACAGATACGCAGTATTTT. Protein: CASSLEGTDTQYF.

The chain joins TRBV5-1 to TRBJ1-4; no clear D gene. The CDR3 has 13 amino acids. Per the germline V gene, CDR1 is SGHRS and CDR2 is YFSETQ. Trimming stripped 4 bases from V and 9 bases from J, with 13 bases between. The CDR3 region is CASSLEGSKKLFF. CDR3 sequence (DNA): TGCGCCAGCAGCCTCGAGGGATCCAAAAAACTGTTTTTT.

V usage is TRBV24-1 and J usage is TRBJ2-7, with a possible D match to TRBD1 (6 bases). CDR3 size: 12 residues. The germline gives CDR1 KGHDR, CDR2 SFDVKD. V gave up 10 bases and J gave up 0 bases, with 9 bases separating them. CDR3 nucleotides: TGTGCCACTTCGACAGGCTCCTACGAGCAGTACTTC. This translates into CATSTGSYEQYF.

This sequence joins TRBV3-1 (or the pseudogene TRBV3-2) and TRBJ2-7; possibly TRBD2 for D (6 bases). V was cut by 1 base and J by 3 bases, with 13 bases left in between. Germline V gene lookup returns CDR1 LGHDT and CDR2 YNNKEL (reference sequence). The CDR3 is made up of 15 amino acids. CDR3 DNA: TGTGCCAGCAGCCAAGGATCAATGGGGGGCTACGAGCAGTACTTC. Residues: CASSQGSMGGYEQYF.

The V and J genes are TRBV15 and TRBJ1-5, with a tentative D call TRBD1 (6 bases). CDR3 size: 13 residues. Trimming took off 2 bases at V and 7 bases at J, with 9 bases between the two ends. CDR1 is LNHNV and CDR2 is YYDKDF in the germline V gene (reference sequence). The CDR3 loop reads CATSRTGLQPQHF. The CDR3 DNA follows: TGTGCCACCAGCAGAACAGGGTTACAGCCCCAGCATTTT.

This chain uses TRBV4-1 with TRBJ2-3; 14 bases align to TRBD2. This CDR3 comprises 18 residues. Germline CDR1 reads MGHRA; CDR2 reads YSYEKL. J lost 4 bases, V lost 4 bases, and 10 bases had no gene match. CDR3 sequence reads: CASSPSGTSGRTADTQYF. The CDR3 DNA reads as TGCGCCAGCAGCCCTTCCGGGACTAGCGGGAGAACAGCAGATACGCAGTATTTT.

The V and J genes are TRBV5-1 and TRBJ1-3; a weak D match, TRBD1 (5 bases). Trimming took 3 bases from V and 4 from J, leaving 17 bases between them. Per the germline V gene, CDR1 is SGHRS and CDR2 is YFSETQ. This CDR3 region has 16 residues. The CDR3 region is CASSSGHMGQGNTIYF. CDR3 nucleotide sequence: TGCGCCAGCAGCTCGGGGCACATGGGCCAAGGAAACACCATATATTTT.

The V call is TRBV19, the J call TRBJ2-5; 11 bases are a match to TRBD2. CDR1 LNHDA and CDR2 SQIVND come from the germline V gene (reference sequence). The trim removed 8 bases at V and 4 bases at J, leaving 18 bases unmatched. The CDR3 has 18 amino acids. CDR3 bases: TGTGCCAGTTCCGCTCGTCGGCTAGCGGGAGGTGGAGGAGAGACCCAGTACTTC. Its translation is CASSARRLAGGGGETQYF.

This sequence joins TRBV28 and TRBJ2-7, with 14 bases aligning to TRBD2. After removal of 6 bases from V and 4 bases from J, the junction contained 11 bases not matched to a gene. The CDR3 totals 17 residues. Germline V gives CDR1 MDHEN, CDR2 SYDVKM. The DNA of the CDR3 is TGTGCCAGCAGATCAGCGGGACTAGCGGGAGAAGGTTACGAGCAGTACTTC. Residues: CASRSAGLAGEGYEQYF.

The chain carries TRBV6-5 and TRBJ2-5; 7 bases fit TRBD1. The V gene end was trimmed by 6 bases and the J gene end by 5 bases; junction bases not matched to a gene: 6. Germline V lookup: CDR1 MNHEY, CDR2 SVGAGI. The CDR3 contains 13 residues. This chain's CDR3 is CASSYTGAETQYF. DNA of the CDR3: TGTGCCAGCAGCTACACAGGGGCGGAGACCCAGTACTTC.

A word on this clone: The sample contains more than one DNA sequence encoding this CDR3. The gene calls are TRBV6-5 and TRBJ2-7, with no clear D. With 5 bases removed from V and 3 bases from J, the gap between germline ends came to 8 bases. The CDR3 is 12 amino acids. Germline lookup yields CDR1 MNHEY and CDR2 SVGAGI. The CDR3, as DNA: TGTGCCAGCAGTCGAACCGGCTACGAGCAGTACTTC. Protein product: CASSRTGYEQYF.

This chain connects TRBV7-2 to TRBJ1-2; D not certain. V dropped 5 bases and J dropped 8 bases, with 18 bases sitting between them. The V gene's germline CDR1 is SGHTA and CDR2 FQGNSA. The CDR3 contains 14 residues. The CDR3 nucleotides are TGTGCCAGCAGCCCCTATTCAGGCTCCGGAGGCTACACCTTC. This sequence encodes CASSPYSGSGGYTF.

The chain couples TRBV5-1 to TRBJ2-6, with a possible D match to TRBD1 (6 bases). V gave up 4 bases and J gave up 0 bases, with 14 bases separating them. The CDR3 has 17 residues. Germline assignment: CDR1 SGHRS and CDR2 YFSETQ. The CDR3 nucleotides read TGCGCCAGCAGCCAGGACAGCGCTGGCTCTGGGGCCAACGTCCTGACTTTC. Translation: CASSQDSAGSGANVLTF.

The V gene is TRBV5-4, the J gene TRBJ2-2; D not resolved. Germline V gene sequence: CDR1 SGHNT, CDR2 YYREEE (reference sequence). This CDR3 is 15 amino acids long. Trimming took 4 bases from V and 8 from J, leaving 18 bases between them. CDR3 in amino acids: CASSPGRSPAGELFF. The DNA of the CDR3 is TGTGCCAGCAGCCCCGGTAGGAGCCCGGCTGGGGAGCTGTTTTTT.

The gene calls are TRBV7-2 and TRBJ1-3; D is unclear. Germline-derived CDR1 and CDR2 are SGHTA and FQGNSA. Trimming took off 1 base at V and 0 bases at J, with 13 bases between the two ends. CDR3 size: 17 residues. CDR3 sequence reads: CASSLGGSTVSGNTIYF. In nucleotides, the CDR3 is TGTGCCAGCAGCTTAGGGGGAAGTACAGTCTCTGGAAACACCATATATTTT.

This clone was seen once. The chain has TRBV9 and TRBJ1-2; D gene uncertain. Germline V gives CDR1 SGDLS, CDR2 YYNGEE. The CDR3 sequence is 15 residues long. V lost 4 bases and J lost 4, with 17 bases in between. CDR3 amino acids: CASSRQPPELYGYTF. CDR3 bases: TGTGCCAGCAGCAGACAACCCCCGGAACTCTATGGCTACACCTTC.

The CDR3 sequence: CASSLGPPEDTQYF. The CDR3 DNA is TGTGCCAGCAGCTTAGGCCCCCCGGAAGATACGCAGTATTTT. This chain links TRBV7-8 with TRBJ2-3, with unresolved D. There are 14 residues in the CDR3. The germline gives CDR1 SGHVS, CDR2 FQNEAQ. Deletions cut 1 base from V and 5 bases from J, with 10 bases between.